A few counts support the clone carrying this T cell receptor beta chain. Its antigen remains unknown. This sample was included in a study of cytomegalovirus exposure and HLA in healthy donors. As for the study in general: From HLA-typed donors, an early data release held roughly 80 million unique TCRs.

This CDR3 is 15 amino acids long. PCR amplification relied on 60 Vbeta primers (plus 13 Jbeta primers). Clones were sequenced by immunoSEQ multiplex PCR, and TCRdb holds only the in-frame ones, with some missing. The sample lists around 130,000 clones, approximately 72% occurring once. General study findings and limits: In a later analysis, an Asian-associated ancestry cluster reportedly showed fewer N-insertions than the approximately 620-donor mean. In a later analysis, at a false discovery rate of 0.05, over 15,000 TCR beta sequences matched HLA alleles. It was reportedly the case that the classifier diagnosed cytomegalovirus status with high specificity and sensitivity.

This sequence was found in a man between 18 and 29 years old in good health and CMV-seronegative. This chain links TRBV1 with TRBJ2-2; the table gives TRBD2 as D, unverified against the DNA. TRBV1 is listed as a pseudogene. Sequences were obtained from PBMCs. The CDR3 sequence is CTSSGGLAETGELFF. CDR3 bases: TGCACCTCCTCGGGGGGACTAGCGGAGACCGGGGAGCTGTTTTTT.